This T cell receptor beta chain was found in a study of blood T cell repertoires in COVID-19. In the study overall: From T cells, B-cell-depleted T cells, or PBMCs came the material, which was cDNA or gDNA.

CDR1 and CDR2 from the germline V gene are ENHRY and SYGVKD. Losses at the gene ends were 8 bases for V and 8 bases for J; bases not matched to a gene: 9. CDR3 length: 14 amino acids. Produced via immunoSEQ multiplex PCR; TCRdb's table is partial and in-frame only. Of about 300,000 clones in the sample, more than 75% were seen once. The clonotype comes from a man in his thirties or forties who had recovered from COVID-19. J is TRBJ1-6 and V is TRBV10-3; TRBD1 matches 7 bases. Sequenced material: PBMCs or T cells enriched from blood (not recorded which). The CDR3 loop reads CAIRPGGSDSPLHF. The CDR3 bases are TGTGCCATCCGCCCAGGGGGTTCGGATTCACCCCTCCACTTT.